The 5 T cell receptor beta chains listed next were all sequenced from one sample in a study of T cell changes during pregnancy in multiple sclerosis. Here immunoSEQ multiplex PCR was the method, and the copy in TCRdb shows in-frame clones only, minus some. The sample holds under 45,000 clones; 90% to 97% are singletons and the top ten take 0.89%. The sequencing used peripheral blood, collected in the second trimester of pregnancy. The receptors originated from a female donor with multiple sclerosis, enrolled in a pregnancy study.

The CDR3 DNA reads TGCGCCAGCAGCTTGCGGCAGGACTACGAGCAGTACTTC. Translated: CASSLRQDYEQYF. The chain is built from TRBV5-1 and TRBJ2-7; D ambiguous. V was shortened by 1 base and J by 3 bases, with 8 bases between the two germline ends. The CDR3 totals 13 residues. CDR1 is SGHRS and CDR2 is YFSETQ in the germline V gene.

The chain joins TRBV6-5 to TRBJ1-1, with a tentative D call TRBD1 (5 bases). The ends were cut back, 5 bases at V and 2 bases at J, with 9 bases in the middle. Germline assignment: CDR1 MNHEY and CDR2 SVGAGI. The CDR3 covers 13 residues. CDR3 DNA: TGTGCCAGCAGTAGACAGATCAACACTGAAGCTTTCTTT. Encoded protein: CASSRQINTEAFF.

V and J are TRBV14 and TRBJ2-7, with 7 bases identical to TRBD1. From germline, CDR1 is SGHDN and CDR2 FVKESK. Trimming took 10 bases from V and 1 from J; bases not matched to a gene: 13. The CDR3 totals 15 residues. DNA for the CDR3: TGTGCCACCCTCCTGCCGACAGGGATATCCTACGAGCAGTACTTC. The encoded protein is CATLLPTGISYEQYF.

This chain connects TRBV12-1 to TRBJ2-3; the table's D call, TRBD2, was not checked against the DNA. TRBV12-1 is an annotated pseudogene. This CDR3 has 17 residues. DNA of the CDR3: TGTGCCAGCAGCTTCGTGTTAGCGGGGGGGGCGAGGGATACGCAGTATTTT. This sequence encodes CASSFVLAGGARDTQYF.

The chain has TRBV9 and TRBJ2-3; D perhaps matches TRBD1 (6 bases). Per germline, CDR1 SGDLS and CDR2 YYNGEE. Between the trimmed V and J ends, which lost 4 bases and 0 bases, there was a span of 15 bases. This CDR3 region has 16 residues. The CDR3 sequence is CASSFRTALSTDTQYF. The CDR3 bases are TGTGCCAGCAGCTTCAGGACAGCCCTCAGCACAGATACGCAGTATTTT.